This T cell receptor beta chain appears in the sequencing data of a study of cytomegalovirus exposure and HLA in healthy donors. Study information: HLA-typed donors were the source of roughly 80 million unique TCRs held in an early data release.

The PCR was carried out with 60 Vbeta primers and 13 Jbeta primers. Produced via immunoSEQ multiplex PCR; TCRdb's table is partial and in-frame only. This sample has fewer than 200,000 clones, with nearly 80% found just once. Whole-study results and caveats: Later analysis revealed greater clonal expansion in HLA-associated TCR beta chains than in equally common others.

CDR1 and CDR2 from the germline V gene are SGHRS and YFSETQ. This CDR3 comprises 17 residues. Trimming took 3 bases from V and 1 from J, leaving 19 bases between them. In regard to this clone: No antigen is known for it.

The sequenced material came from PBMCs. This receptor was identified in a woman between 50 and 59 years old in good health and CMV-seropositive. This sequence joins TRBV5-1 and TRBJ1-1; D uncertain. The CDR3 reads CASSSVPAGLANTEAFF. Here the CDR3 DNA reads TGCGCCAGCAGCTCGGTCCCGGCGGGCCTCGCGAACACTGAAGCTTTCTTT.